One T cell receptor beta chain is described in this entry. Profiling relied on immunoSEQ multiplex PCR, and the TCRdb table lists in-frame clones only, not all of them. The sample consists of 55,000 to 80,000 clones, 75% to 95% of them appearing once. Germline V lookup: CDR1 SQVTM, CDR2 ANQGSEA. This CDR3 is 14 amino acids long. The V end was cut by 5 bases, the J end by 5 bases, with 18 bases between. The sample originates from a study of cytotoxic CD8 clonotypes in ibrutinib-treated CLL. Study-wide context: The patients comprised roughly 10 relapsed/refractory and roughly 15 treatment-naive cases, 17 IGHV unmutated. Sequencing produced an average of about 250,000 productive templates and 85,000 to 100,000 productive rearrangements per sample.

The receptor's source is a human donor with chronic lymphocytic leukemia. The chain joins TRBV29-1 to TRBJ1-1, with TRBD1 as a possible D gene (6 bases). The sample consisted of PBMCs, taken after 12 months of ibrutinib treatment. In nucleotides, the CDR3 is TGCAGCGTTCGGACCTCGAATAGGGGGACTGAAGCTTTCTTT. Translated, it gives CSVRTSNRGTEAFF.